These T cell receptor beta chains were read from a single sample in a study of vaccination and CD4 T cells after COVID-19. These receptors have no identified antigens. TCRdb called the PCR reads again in MiXCR, with one record for every CDR3 protein. In the table there are some 21,000 distinct CDR3 sequences, around 60% of which are singletons. Here the sequenced sample was CD4+ T cells from blood, cultured in vitro, taken after SARS-CoV-2 vaccination. These receptors were taken from a human donor who received a COVID-19 vaccine. Both conserved end residues are part of each CDR3. A D gene is named only where the DNA matches it firmly. The listing skips clone size in some rows; elsewhere it reads once, few, many or a size class.

d_gene	abundance	j_gene	v_gene	CDR3aa	CDR3nt
.	.	TRBJ1-2	TRBV20-1	CSARSLDLEGYTF	TGCAGTGCTAGATCCTTGGATCTGGAAGGCTACACCTTC
TRBD1	.	TRBJ1-3	TRBV10-2	CASVSRDREDTIYF	TGCGCCAGCGTCAGCCGGGACAGGGAGGACACCATATATTTT
TRBD2	.	TRBJ2-5	TRBV20-1	CSARDPSGGPNQETQYF	TGCAGTGCTAGAGACCCTAGCGGGGGGCCGAACCAAGAGACCCAGTACTTC
.	.	TRBJ2-3	TRBV24-1	CATSDRLGGDTQYF	TGTGCCACCAGCGATCGACTAGGTGGAGATACGCAGTATTTT
.	.	TRBJ2-2	TRBV11-2	CASSLAGELFF	TGTGCCAGCAGCTTAGCCGGGGAGCTGTTTTTT
TRBD1	.	TRBJ2-2	TRBV2	CASRTGYPGELFF	TGTGCCAGCAGGACAGGGTATCCCGGGGAGCTGTTTTTT
TRBD2	few	TRBJ2-3	TRBV6-1	CASSATSGGLRDTQYF	TGTGCCAGCAGTGCGACTAGCGGGGGCCTTCGTGATACGCAGTATTTT
.	.	TRBJ2-3	TRBV9	CASTRGGSPGTDTQYF	TGTGCCAGCACTCGGGGAGGAAGCCCCGGCACAGATACGCAGTATTTT
TRBD1	once	TRBJ2-7	TRBV12-3/TRBV12-4	CASSRQGMGYEQYF	TGTGCCAGCAGCCGACAGGGTATGGGATACGAGCAGTACTTC
.	few	TRBJ1-6	TRBV6-1	CASRGRSSYNSPLHF	TGTGCCAGCAGAGGCAGAAGCTCCTATAATTCACCCCTCCACTTT
TRBD1	.	TRBJ1-1	TRBV29-1	CSGGQGSTEAFF	TGCAGCGGCGGACAGGGTAGCACTGAAGCTTTCTTT
TRBD2	.	TRBJ2-3	TRBV5-4	CASRPQLARADTQYF	TGTGCCAGCCGACCCCAACTAGCGCGGGCAGATACGCAGTATTTT
TRBD1	.	TRBJ1-5	TRBV2	CASSKTPQGFNQPQHF	TGTGCCAGCAGTAAAACGCCACAGGGGTTCAATCAGCCCCAGCATTTT
TRBD1	few	TRBJ1-1	TRBV19	CASSKGQGNTEAFF	TGTGCCAGTAGCAAGGGACAGGGAAACACTGAAGCTTTCTTT
.	.	TRBJ1-2	TRBV20-1	CSARGQSADGYTF	TGCAGTGCTAGAGGACAGTCCGCGGATGGCTACACCTTC
.	.	TRBJ2-7	TRBV20-1	CSALGVSYEQYF	TGCAGTGCGCTGGGGGTCTCCTACGAGCAGTACTTC
.	few	TRBJ1-5	TRBV20-1	CSARDHTTGTDFNQPQHF	TGCAGTGCTAGGGACCACACCACCGGGACGGACTTCAATCAGCCCCAGCATTTT
TRBD1	.	TRBJ2-5	TRBV24-1	CATRDRGGETQYF	TGTGCCACCAGGGACAGGGGGGGAGAGACCCAGTACTTC
TRBD1	few	TRBJ1-2	TRBV30	CAWRTGRRYGYTF	TGTGCCTGGAGGACAGGGAGGAGGTATGGCTACACCTTC
.	.	TRBJ1-6	TRBV15	CATSREGTYNSPLHF	TGTGCCACCAGCAGAGAAGGGACGTATAATTCACCCCTCCACTTT
.	few	TRBJ1-3	TRBV11-3	CASSSLHTPGFGNTIYF	TGTGCCAGCAGCTCCCTCCACACCCCTGGATTCGGAAACACCATATATTTT
TRBD1	.	TRBJ2-7	TRBV6-1	CASSPRDREVKYF	TGTGCCAGCAGCCCCCGGGACAGGGAAGTGAAGTACTTC
TRBD2	.	TRBJ2-3	TRBV20-1	CSAVAGGQTDTQYF	TGCAGTGCAGTGGCGGGGGGGCAGACAGATACGCAGTATTTT
.	once	TRBJ1-1	TRBV12-3/TRBV12-4	CASRPTLNTEAFF	TGTGCCAGCAGGCCGACATTGAACACTGAAGCTTTCTTT
.	few	TRBJ1-4	TRBV15	CATSRDYEGRGEKLFF	TGTGCCACCAGCAGAGATTATGAGGGAAGGGGTGAAAAACTGTTTTTT
.	.	TRBJ2-3	TRBV7-3	CASSLIFGVGTDTQYF	TGTGCCAGCAGCTTAATTTTTGGGGTGGGGACAGATACGCAGTATTTT
.	few	TRBJ1-1	TRBV3-1	CASSQDTVNTEAFF	TGTGCCAGCAGCCAAGATACGGTGAACACTGAAGCTTTCTTT
TRBD2	.	TRBJ2-5	TRBV2	CASSRNTGVGERGVHPGTQYF	TGTGCCAGCAGTAGAAACACAGGGGTTGGCGAGCGGGGGGTACATCCCGGGACCCAGTACTTC
TRBD1	.	TRBJ1-1	TRBV6-4	CASSLYPGGVTEAFF	TGTGCCAGCAGTTTATACCCAGGGGGCGTCACTGAAGCTTTCTTT
.	.	TRBJ1-3	TRBV20-1	CSAERTASGNTIYF	TGCAGTGCTGAGAGGACAGCTTCTGGAAACACCATATATTTT
.	few	TRBJ1-2	TRBV20-1	CSASSLQGYTF	TGCAGTGCTAGCTCCCTGCAAGGCTACACCTTC
.	.	TRBJ1-2	TRBV20-1	CSARELGREYGYTF	TGCAGTGCTAGAGAGTTGGGGCGAGAATATGGCTACACCTTC
.	.	TRBJ1-3	TRBV10-3	CAKGTGNTIYF	TGTGCTAAGGGTACCGGAAACACCATATATTTT
.	few	TRBJ1-2	TRBV6-1	CASSEREGGYTF	TGTGCCAGCAGTGAACGTGAGGGTGGCTACACCTTC
.	.	TRBJ1-5	TRBV6-1	CASSVDEFYNQPQHF	TGTGCCAGCAGTGTCGACGAATTCTACAATCAGCCCCAGCATTTT
TRBD2	.	TRBJ2-6	TRBV15	CATSNPPLAGGQLYPLSGANVLTF	TGTGCCACCAGCAACCCTCCCCTAGCGGGGGGGCAATTGTACCCCCTCTCTGGGGCCAACGTCCTGACTTTC
.	.	TRBJ1-1	TRBV6-5	CASSYKGGLNTEAFF	TGTGCCAGCAGTTACAAAGGCGGATTGAACACTGAAGCTTTCTTT
.	.	TRBJ1-6	TRBV6-1	CASSSLVQGNSPLHF	TGTGCCAGCAGTAGCCTGGTTCAGGGTAATTCACCCCTCCACTTT
.	.	TRBJ2-3	TRBV5-6	CASSFVTVTDTQYF	TGTGCCAGCAGCTTCGTAACGGTCACAGATACGCAGTATTTT
.	.	TRBJ1-2	TRBV24-1	CATSDPGGYGYTF	TGTGCCACCAGTGATCCGGGTGGGTATGGCTACACCTTC
.	.	TRBJ2-3	TRBV5-4	CASSFGTNTDTQYF	TGTGCCAGCAGCTTCGGGACGAACACAGATACGCAGTATTTT
.	.	TRBJ2-5	TRBV30	CAWIDPKETQYF	TGTGCCTGGATAGACCCTAAGGAGACCCAGTACTTC
.	.	TRBJ2-2	TRBV12-3/TRBV12-4	CASSLLQGDTGELFF	TGTGCCAGCAGTTTATTACAGGGCGACACCGGGGAGCTGTTTTTT
.	.	TRBJ2-5	TRBV20-1	CSALTEPQETQYF	TGCAGTGCCTTGACAGAACCCCAAGAGACCCAGTACTTC
.	.	TRBJ1-2	TRBV7-8	CASSLGDLNYGYTF	TGTGCCAGCAGCTTGGGGGACCTTAACTATGGCTACACCTTC
.	.	TRBJ2-1	TRBV6-5	CASSYSDRYNEQFF	TGTGCCAGCAGTTACTCCGACCGATACAATGAGCAGTTCTTC
TRBD1	.	TRBJ1-5	TRBV20-1	CSASGGTGFNQPQHF	TGCAGTGCTAGTGGAGGGACAGGGTTCAATCAGCCCCAGCATTTT
.	.	TRBJ1-2	TRBV10-1	CASSESSYGYTF	TGCGCCAGCAGTGAGTCGTCGTATGGCTACACCTTC
.	few	TRBJ1-2	TRBV12-3/TRBV12-4	CASKLTKANYGYTF	TGTGCCAGCAAACTAACAAAGGCTAACTATGGCTACACCTTC
TRBD1	.	TRBJ2-3	TRBV6-1	CATAAGQGMIDTQYF	TGTGCCACTGCTGCGGGACAGGGTATGATAGATACGCAGTATTTT
.	.	TRBJ2-3	TRBV10-2	CASSDLEDTQYF	TGCGCCAGCAGTGACCTAGAGGATACGCAGTATTTT
.	.	TRBJ1-2	TRBV5-6	CASSPTGEGYGYTF	TGTGCCAGCAGCCCGACCGGGGAAGGGTATGGCTACACCTTC
.	.	TRBJ1-1	TRBV19	CASSNQGGRLGTEAFF	TGTGCCAGTAGTAATCAGGGAGGTCGGCTGGGCACTGAAGCTTTCTTT